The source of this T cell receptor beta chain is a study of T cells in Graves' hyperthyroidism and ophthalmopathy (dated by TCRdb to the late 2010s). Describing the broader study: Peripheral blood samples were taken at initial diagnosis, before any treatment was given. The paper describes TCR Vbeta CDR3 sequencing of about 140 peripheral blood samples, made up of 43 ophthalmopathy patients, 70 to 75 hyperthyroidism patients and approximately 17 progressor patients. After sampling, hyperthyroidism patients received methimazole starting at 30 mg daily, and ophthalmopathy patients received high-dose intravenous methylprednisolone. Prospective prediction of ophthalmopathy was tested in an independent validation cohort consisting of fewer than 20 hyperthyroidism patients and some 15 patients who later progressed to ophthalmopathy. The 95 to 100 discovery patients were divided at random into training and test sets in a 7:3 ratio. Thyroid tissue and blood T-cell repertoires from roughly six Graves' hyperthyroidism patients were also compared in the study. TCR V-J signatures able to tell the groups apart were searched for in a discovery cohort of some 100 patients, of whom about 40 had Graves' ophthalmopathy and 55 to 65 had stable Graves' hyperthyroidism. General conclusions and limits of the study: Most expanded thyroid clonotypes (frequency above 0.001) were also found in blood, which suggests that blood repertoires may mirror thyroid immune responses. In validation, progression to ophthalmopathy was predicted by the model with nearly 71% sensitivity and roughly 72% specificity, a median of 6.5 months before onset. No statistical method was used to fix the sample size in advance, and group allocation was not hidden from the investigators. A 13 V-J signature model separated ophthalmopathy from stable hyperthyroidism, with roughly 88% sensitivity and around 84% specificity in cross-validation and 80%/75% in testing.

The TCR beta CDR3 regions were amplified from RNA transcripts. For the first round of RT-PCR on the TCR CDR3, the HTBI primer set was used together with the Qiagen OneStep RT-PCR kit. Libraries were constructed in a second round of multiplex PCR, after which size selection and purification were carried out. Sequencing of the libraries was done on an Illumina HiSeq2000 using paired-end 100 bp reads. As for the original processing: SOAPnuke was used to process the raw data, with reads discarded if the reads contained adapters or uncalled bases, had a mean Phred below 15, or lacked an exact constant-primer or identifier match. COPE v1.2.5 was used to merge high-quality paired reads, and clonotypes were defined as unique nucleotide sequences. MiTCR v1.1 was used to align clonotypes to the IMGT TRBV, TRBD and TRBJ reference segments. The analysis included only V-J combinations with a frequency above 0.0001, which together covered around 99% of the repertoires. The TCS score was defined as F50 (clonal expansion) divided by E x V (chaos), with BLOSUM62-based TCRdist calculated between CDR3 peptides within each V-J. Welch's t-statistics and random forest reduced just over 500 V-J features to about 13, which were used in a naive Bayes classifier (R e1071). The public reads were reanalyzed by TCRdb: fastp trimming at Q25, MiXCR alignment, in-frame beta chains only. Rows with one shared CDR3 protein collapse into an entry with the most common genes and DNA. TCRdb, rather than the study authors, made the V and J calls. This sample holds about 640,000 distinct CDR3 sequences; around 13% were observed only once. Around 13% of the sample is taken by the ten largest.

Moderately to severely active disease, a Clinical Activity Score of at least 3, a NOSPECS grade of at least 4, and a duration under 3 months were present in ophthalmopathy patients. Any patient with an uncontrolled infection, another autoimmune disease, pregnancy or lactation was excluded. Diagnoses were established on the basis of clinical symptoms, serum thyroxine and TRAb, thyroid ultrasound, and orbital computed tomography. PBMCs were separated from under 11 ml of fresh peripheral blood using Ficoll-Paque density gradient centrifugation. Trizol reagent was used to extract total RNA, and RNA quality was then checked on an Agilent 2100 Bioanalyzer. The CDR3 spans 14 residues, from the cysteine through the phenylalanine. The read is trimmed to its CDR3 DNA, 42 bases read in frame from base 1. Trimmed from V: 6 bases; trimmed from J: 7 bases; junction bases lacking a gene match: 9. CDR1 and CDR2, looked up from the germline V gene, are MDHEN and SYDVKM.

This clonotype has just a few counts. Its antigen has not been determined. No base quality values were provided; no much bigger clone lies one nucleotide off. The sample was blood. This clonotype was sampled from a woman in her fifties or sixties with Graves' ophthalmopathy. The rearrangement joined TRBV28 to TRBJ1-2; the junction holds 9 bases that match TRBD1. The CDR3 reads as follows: CASSLNGQGIGYTF. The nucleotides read TGTGCCAGCAGCCTCAACGGACAGGGGATTGGCTACACCTTC.